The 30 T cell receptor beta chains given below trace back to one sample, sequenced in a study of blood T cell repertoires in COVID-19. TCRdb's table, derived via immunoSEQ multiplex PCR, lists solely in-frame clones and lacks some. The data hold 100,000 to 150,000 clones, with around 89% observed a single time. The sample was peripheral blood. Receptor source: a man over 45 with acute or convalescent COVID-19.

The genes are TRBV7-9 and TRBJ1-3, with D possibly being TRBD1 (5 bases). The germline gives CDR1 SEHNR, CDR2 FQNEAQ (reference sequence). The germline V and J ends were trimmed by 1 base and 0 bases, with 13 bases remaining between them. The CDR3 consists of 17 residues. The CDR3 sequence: CASSLDSARVSGNTIYF. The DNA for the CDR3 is TGTGCCAGCAGCTTAGATTCAGCCAGGGTCTCTGGAAACACCATATATTTT. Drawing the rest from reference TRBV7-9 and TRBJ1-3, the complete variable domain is DTGVSQNPRHKITKRGQNVTFRCDPISEHNRLYWYRQTLGQGPEFLTYFQNEAQLEKSRLLSDRFSAERPKGSFSTLEIQRTEQGDSAMYLCASSLDSARVSGNTIYFGEGSWLTVV.

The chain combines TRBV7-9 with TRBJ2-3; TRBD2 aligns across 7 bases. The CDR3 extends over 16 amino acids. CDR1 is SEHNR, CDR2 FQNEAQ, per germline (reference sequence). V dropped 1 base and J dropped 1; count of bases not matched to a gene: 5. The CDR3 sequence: CASSLGLAGGTDTQYF. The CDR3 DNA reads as TGTGCCAGCAGCTTAGGACTAGCTGGGGGCACAGATACGCAGTATTTT.

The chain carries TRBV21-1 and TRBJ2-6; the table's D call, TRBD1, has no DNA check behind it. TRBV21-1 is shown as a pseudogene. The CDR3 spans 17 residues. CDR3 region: CASTRTGESSGANVLTF. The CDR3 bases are TGTGCCAGCACCCGGACAGGGGAGTCCTCTGGGGCCAACGTCCTGACTTTC.

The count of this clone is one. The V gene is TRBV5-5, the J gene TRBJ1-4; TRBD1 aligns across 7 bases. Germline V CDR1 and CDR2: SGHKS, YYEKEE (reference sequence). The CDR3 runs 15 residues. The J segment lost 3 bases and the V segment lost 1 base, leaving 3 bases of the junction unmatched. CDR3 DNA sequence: TGTGCCAGCAGCTTGATTCAGGGGGCTAATGAAAAACTGTTTTTT. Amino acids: CASSLIQGANEKLFF.

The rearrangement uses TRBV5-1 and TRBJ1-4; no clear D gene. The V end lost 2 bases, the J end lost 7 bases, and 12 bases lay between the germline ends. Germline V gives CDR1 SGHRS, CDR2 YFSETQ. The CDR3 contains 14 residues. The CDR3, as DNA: TGCGCCAGCAGCTTTAGTTCATCGCGTGAAAAACTGTTTTTT. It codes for CASSFSSSREKLFF.

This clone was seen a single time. The CDR3 DNA reads as TGTGCCAGTTATACTAGGACAGGGGTTAACACCGGGGAGCTGTTTTTT. Residues: CASYTRTGVNTGELFF. The rearrangement links TRBV28 to TRBJ2-2, with TRBD1 identical over 9 bases. Germline CDR1 is MDHEN and CDR2 is SYDVKM. This CDR3 is built from 16 residues. With 9 bases clipped from V and 2 bases from J, the junction kept 10 bases outside the gene matches.

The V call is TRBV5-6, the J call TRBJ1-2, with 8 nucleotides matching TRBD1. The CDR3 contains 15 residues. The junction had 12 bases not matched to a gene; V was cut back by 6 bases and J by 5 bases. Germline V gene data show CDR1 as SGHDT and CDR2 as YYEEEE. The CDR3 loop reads CASTPSRTGNYGYTF. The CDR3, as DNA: TGTGCCAGCACACCTAGCCGGACAGGGAATTATGGCTACACCTTC.

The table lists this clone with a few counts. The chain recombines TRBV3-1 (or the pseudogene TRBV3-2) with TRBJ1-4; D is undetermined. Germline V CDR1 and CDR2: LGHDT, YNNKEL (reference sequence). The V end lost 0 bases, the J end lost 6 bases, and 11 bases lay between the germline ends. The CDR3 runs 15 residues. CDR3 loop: CASSQERAGDEKLFF. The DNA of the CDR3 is TGTGCCAGCAGCCAAGAGAGGGCAGGCGATGAAAAACTGTTTTTT.

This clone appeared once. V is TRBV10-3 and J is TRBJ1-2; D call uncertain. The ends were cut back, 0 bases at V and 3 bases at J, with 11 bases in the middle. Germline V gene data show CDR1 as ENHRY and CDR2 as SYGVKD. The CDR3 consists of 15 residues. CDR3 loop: CAISESTGKDYGYTF. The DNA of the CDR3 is TGTGCCATCAGTGAGTCGACTGGAAAGGACTATGGCTACACCTTC.

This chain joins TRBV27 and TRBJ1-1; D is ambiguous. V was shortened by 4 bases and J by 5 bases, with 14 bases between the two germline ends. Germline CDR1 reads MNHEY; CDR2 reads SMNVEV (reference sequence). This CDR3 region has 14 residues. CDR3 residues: CASSSRGWDTEAFF. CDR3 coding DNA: TGTGCCAGCAGTTCACGGGGATGGGATACTGAAGCTTTCTTT.

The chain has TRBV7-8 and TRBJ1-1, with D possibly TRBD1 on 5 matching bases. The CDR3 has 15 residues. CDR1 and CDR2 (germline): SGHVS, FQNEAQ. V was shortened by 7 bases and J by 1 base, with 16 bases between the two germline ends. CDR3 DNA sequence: TGTGCCAGCAAAATAATTCAGGGTGCGAACACTGAAGCTTTCTTT. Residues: CASKIIQGANTEAFF.

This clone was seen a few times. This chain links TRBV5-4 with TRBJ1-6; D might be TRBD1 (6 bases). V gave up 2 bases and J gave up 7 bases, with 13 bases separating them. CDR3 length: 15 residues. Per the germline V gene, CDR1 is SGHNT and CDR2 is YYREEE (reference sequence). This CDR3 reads CASSFAGQKNSPLHF. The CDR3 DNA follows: TGTGCCAGCAGCTTTGCAGGACAGAAGAATTCACCCCTCCACTTT.

CDR3 protein: CASSQAGYEQYF. CDR3 DNA: TGTGCCAGCAGCCAGGCAGGTTACGAGCAGTACTTC. The V call is TRBV4-2, the J call TRBJ2-7; D remains unclear. The CDR3 has 12 amino acids. Per the germline V gene, CDR1 is LGHNA and CDR2 is YNFKEQ. Deletions cut 3 bases from V and 4 bases from J, with 7 bases between.

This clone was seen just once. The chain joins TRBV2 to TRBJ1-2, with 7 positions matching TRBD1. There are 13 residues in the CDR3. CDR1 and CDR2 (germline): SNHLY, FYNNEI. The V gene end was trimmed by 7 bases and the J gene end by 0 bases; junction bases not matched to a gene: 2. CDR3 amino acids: CASKGAPNYGYTF. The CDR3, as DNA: TGTGCCAGCAAGGGGGCCCCTAACTATGGCTACACCTTC.

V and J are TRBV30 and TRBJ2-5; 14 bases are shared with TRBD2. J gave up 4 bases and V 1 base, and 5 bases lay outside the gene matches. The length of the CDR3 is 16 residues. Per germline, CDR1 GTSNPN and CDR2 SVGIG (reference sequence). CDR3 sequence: CAWSEGLAGAGETQYF. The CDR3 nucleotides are TGTGCCTGGAGTGAGGGACTAGCGGGAGCAGGAGAGACCCAGTACTTC.

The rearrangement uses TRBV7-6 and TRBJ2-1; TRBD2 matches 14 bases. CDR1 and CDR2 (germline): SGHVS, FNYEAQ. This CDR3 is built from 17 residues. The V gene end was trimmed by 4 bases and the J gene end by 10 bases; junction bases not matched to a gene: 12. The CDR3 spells CASSSEPGLAGVEEQFF. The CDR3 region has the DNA TGTGCCAGCAGCTCCGAACCGGGACTAGCGGGAGTCGAGGAGCAGTTCTTC. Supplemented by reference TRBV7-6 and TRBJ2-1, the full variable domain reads GAGVSQSPRYKVTKRGQDVALRCDPISGHVSLYWYRQALGQGPEFLTYFNYEAQQDKSGLPNDRFSAERPEGSISTLTIQRTEQRDSAMYRCASSSEPGLAGVEEQFFGPGTRLTVL.

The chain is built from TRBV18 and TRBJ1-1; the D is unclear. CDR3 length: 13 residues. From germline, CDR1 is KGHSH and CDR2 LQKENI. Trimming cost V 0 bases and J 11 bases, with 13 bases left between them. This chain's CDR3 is CASSPPSSFTAFF. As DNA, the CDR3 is TGTGCCAGCTCACCACCTAGTTCATTTACGGCTTTCTTT.

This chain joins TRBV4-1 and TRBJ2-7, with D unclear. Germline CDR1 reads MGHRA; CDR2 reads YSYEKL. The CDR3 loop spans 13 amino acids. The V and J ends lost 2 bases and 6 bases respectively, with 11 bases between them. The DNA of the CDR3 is TGCGCCAGCAGCCAAAACAGCAATCGCGAGCAGTACTTC. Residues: CASSQNSNREQYF.

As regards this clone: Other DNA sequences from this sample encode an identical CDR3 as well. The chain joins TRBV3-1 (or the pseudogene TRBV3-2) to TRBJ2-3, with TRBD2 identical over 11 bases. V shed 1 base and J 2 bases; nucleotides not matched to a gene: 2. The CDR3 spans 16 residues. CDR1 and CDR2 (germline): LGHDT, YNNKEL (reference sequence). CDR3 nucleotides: TGTGCCAGCAGCCAAGTAGCGGGAGGGTCCACAGATACGCAGTATTTT. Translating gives CASSQVAGGSTDTQYF.

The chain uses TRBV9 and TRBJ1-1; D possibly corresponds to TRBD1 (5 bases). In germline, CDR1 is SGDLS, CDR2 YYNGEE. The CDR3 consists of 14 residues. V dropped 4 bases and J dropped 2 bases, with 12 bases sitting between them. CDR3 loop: CASSLRGGNTEAFF. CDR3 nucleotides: TGTGCCAGCAGCCTAAGGGGAGGTAACACTGAAGCTTTCTTT.

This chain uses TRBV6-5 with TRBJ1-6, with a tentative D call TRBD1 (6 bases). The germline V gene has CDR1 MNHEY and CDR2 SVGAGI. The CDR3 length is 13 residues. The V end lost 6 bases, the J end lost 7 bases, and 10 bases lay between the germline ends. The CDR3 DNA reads TGTGCCAGCAGAAGGGGGAAGAATTCACCCCTCCACTTT. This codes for CASRRGKNSPLHF.

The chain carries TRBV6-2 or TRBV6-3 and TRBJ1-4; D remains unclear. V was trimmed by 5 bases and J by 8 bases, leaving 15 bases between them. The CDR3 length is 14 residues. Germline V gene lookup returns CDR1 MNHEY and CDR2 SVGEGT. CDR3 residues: CASSQDLSGEKLFF. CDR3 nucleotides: TGTGCCAGCAGTCAGGACTTAAGCGGAGAAAAACTGTTTTTT.

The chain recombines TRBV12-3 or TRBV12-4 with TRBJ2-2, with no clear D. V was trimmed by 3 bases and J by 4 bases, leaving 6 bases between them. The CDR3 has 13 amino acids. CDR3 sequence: CASSFIFTGELFF. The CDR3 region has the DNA TGTGCCAGCAGTTTTATATTCACCGGGGAGCTGTTTTTT.

The CDR3 spells CASSDSPGVVNEQFF. Written as DNA, the CDR3 is TGTGCCAGCAGTGACTCGCCGGGAGTAGTCAATGAGCAGTTCTTC. The rearrangement links TRBV6-4 to TRBJ2-1, with D possibly TRBD2 on 6 matching bases. V was shortened by 0 bases and J by 6 bases, with 12 bases between the two germline ends. The germline gives CDR1 MRHNA, CDR2 SNTAGT. CDR3 length: 15 amino acids.

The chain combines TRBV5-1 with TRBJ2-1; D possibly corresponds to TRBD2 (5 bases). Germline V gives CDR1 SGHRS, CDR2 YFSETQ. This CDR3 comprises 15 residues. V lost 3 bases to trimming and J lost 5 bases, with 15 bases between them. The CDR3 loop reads CASSSPGLADNEQFF. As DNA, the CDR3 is TGCGCCAGCAGCTCACCCGGGCTAGCCGACAATGAGCAGTTCTTC. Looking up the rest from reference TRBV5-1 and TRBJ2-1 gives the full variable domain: KAGVTQTPRYLIKTRGQQVTLSCSPISGHRSVSWYQQTPGQGLQFLFEYFSETQRNKGNFPGRFSGRQFSNSRSEMNVSTLELGDSALYLCASSSPGLADNEQFFGPGTRLTVL.

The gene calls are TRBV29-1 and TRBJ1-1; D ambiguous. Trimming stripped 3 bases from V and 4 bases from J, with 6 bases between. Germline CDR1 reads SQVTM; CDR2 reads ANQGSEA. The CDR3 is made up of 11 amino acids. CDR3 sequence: CSVEEFTEAFF. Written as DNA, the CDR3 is TGCAGCGTTGAGGAGTTCACTGAAGCTTTCTTT. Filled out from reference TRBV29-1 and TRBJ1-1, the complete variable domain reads SAVISQKPSRDICQRGTSLTIQCQVDSQVTMMFWYRQQPGQSLTLIATANQGSEATYESGFVIDKFPISRPNLTFSTLTVSNMSPEDSSIYLCSVEEFTEAFFGQGTRLTVV.

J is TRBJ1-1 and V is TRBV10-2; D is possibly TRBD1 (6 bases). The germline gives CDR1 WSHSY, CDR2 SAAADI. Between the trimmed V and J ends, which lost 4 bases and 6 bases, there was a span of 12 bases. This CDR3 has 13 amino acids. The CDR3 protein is CASSGGRSAEAFF. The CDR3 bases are TGCGCCAGCAGTGGGGGGCGAAGCGCTGAAGCTTTCTTT.

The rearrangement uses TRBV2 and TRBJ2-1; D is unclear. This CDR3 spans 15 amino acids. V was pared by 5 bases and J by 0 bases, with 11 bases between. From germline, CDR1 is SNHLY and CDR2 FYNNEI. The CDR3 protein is CASSLTRSSYNEQFF. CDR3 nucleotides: TGTGCCAGCAGTCTTACGCGTAGCTCCTACAATGAGCAGTTCTTC.

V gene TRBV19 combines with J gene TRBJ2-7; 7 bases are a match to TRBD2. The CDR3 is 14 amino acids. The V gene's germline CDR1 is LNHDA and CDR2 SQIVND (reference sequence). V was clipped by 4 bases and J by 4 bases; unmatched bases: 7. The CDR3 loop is CASSTLGGRYEQYF. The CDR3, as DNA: TGTGCCAGTAGTACCCTCGGCGGGAGATACGAGCAGTACTTC.

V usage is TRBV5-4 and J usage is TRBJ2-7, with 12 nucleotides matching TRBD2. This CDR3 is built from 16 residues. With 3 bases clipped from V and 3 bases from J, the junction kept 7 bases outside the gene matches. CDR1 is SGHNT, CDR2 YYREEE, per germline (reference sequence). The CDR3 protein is CASSSRRTSGNYEQYF. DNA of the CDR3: TGTGCCAGCAGCTCGAGAAGGACTAGCGGGAACTACGAGCAGTACTTC.